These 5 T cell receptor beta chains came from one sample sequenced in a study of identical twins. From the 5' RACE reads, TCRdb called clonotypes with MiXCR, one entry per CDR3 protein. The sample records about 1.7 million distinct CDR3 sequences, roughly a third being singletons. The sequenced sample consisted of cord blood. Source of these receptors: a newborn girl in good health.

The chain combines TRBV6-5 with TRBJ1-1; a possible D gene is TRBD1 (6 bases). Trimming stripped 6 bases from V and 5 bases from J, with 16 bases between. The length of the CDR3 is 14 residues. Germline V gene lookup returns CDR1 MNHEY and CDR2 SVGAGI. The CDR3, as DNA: TGTGCCAGCAGCCCACAGGGTAGTGTTACTGAAGCTTTCTTT. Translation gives CASSPQGSVTEAFF.

CDR3 in amino acids: CASSEEGTEAFF. For the CDR3, the DNA is TGTGCCAGCAGTGAGGAGGGCACTGAAGCTTTCTTT. The V gene is TRBV25-1, the J gene TRBJ1-1; D is unresolved. Germline CDR1 is MGHDK and CDR2 is SYGVNS. V was pared by 3 bases and J by 4 bases, with 6 bases between. The CDR3 extends over 12 amino acids.

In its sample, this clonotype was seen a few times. For the CDR3, the DNA is TGTGCCAGCAGTTTACCGGGACAGGGTGAAAAACTGTTTTTT. Translation gives CASSLPGQGEKLFF. V is TRBV28 and J is TRBJ1-4; TRBD1 agrees at 9 bases. This CDR3 comprises 14 residues. V dropped 2 bases and J dropped 7; count of bases not matched to a gene: 2. Germline loops: CDR1 MDHEN, CDR2 SYDVKM.

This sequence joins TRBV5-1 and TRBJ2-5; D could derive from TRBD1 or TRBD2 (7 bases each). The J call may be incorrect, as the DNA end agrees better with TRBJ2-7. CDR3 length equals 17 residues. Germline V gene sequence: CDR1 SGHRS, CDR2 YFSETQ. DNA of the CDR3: TGCGCCAGCAGATATTACAGGGGAGGGGGTGTAAAATACGAGCAGTACTTC. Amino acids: CASRYYRGGGVKYEQYF.

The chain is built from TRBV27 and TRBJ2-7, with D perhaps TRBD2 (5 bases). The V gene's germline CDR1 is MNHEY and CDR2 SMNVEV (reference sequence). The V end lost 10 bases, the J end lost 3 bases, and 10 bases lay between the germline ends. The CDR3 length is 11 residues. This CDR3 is CAITGFYEQYF. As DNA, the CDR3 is TGTGCCATCACGGGGTTCTACGAGCAGTACTTC.